This T cell receptor (beta chain) emerged from a study of control samples from healthy donors and cancer patients. TCRdb's table, derived via immunoSEQ multiplex PCR, lists solely in-frame clones and lacks some. The profile shows tens of thousands of clones, around 94% of them singletons. This CDR3 contains 12 residues. Trimming shortened V by 8 bases and J by 4 bases, and 11 bases separated the two germline ends. Germline CDR1 MNHEY, CDR2 SVGAGI. This clone was seen only once. The sequencing sample was made of blood. The sequence was obtained from a young man in good health. The chain has TRBV6-5 and TRBJ1-1; possible D gene TRBD1, 5 bases. Written as DNA, the CDR3 is TGTGCCAGCTTGAGGGGTGGCACTGAAGCTTTCTTT. Its protein product is CASLRGGTEAFF.